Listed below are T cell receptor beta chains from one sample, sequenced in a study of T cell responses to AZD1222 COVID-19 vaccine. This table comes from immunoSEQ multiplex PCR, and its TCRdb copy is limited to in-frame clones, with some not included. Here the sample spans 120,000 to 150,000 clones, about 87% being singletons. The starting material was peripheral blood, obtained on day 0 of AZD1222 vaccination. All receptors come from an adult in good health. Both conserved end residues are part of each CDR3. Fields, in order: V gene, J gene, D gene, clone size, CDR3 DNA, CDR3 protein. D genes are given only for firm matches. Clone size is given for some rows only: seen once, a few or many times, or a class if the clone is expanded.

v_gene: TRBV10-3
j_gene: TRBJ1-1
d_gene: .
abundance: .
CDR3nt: TGTGCCATCAGTGCGCTCCAGGGTGGGGCTTTCTTT
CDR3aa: CAISALQGGAFF

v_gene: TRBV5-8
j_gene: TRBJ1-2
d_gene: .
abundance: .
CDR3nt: TGTGCCAGCAGCTTGGCGGAGTCAGGGCGAACCTTC
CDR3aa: CASSLAESGRTF

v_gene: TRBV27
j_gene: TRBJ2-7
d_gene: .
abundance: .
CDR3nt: TGTGCCAGCAGTTTATTTGCAGGGCTCGAGCAGTACTTC
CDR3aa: CASSLFAGLEQYF

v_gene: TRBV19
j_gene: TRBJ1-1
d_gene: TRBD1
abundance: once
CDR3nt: TGTGCCAGTAGGGCACCCGGGACAGGGGGCACTGAAGCTTTCTTT
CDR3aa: CASRAPGTGGTEAFF

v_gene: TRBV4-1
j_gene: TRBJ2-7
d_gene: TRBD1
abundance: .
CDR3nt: TGCGCCAGCAGCCTAAGACAGGGTGTAAGCTACGAGCAGTACTTC
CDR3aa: CASSLRQGVSYEQYF

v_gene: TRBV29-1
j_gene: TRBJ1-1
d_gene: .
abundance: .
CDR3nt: TGCAGCGTTGAAGAAACAGCGAACACTGAAGCTTTCTTT
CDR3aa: CSVEETANTEAFF

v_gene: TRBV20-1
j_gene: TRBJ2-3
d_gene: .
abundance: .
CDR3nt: TGCAGTGCTAGTTCGCGGCGAACCCTCCCTGGCACAGATACGCAGTATTTT
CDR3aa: CSASSRRTLPGTDTQYF

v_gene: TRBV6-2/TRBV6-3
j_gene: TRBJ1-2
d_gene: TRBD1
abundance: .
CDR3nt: TGTGCCAGCAGCCAAGACAGGGCCCGTAGTGGCTACACCTTC
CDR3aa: CASSQDRARSGYTF

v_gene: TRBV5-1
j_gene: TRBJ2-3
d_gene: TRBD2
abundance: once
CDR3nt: TGCGCCAGCAGCTCTGAACGCGGGGGGGGCACAGATACGCAGTATTTT
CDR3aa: CASSSERGGGTDTQYF

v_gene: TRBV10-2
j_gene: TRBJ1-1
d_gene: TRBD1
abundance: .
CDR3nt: TGCGCCAGCAGGGGACAGGGAGCGAACCCTGAAGCTTTCTTT
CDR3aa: CASRGQGANPEAFF

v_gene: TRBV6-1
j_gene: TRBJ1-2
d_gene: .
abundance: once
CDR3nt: TGTGCCAGCAGTGAATCAGCGAACTATGGCTACACCTTC
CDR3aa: CASSESANYGYTF

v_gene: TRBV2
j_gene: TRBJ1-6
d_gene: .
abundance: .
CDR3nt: TGTGCCACGGAGAGGGGATCGGGTAATTCACCCCTCCACTTT
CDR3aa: CATERGSGNSPLHF

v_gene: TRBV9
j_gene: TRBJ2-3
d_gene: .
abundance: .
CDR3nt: TGTGCCAGCAGCGGAGTGGGGGCATTCTTAAGCACAGATACGCAGTATTTT
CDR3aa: CASSGVGAFLSTDTQYF

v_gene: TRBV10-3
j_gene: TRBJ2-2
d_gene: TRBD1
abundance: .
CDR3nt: TGTGCCAGTGACAGGGACAACACCGGGGAGCTGTTTTTT
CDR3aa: CASDRDNTGELFF

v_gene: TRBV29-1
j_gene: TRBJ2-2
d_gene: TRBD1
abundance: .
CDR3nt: TGCAGCGTAGTTAAGCGGGGACAGGGAAGGTCGGGCACCGGGGAGCTGTTTTTT
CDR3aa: CSVVKRGQGRSGTGELFF

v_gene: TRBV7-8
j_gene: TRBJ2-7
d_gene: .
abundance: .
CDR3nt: TGTGCCAGCAGCTCCCTACAGGTCAGCTCCTACGAGCAGTACTTC
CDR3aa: CASSSLQVSSYEQYF

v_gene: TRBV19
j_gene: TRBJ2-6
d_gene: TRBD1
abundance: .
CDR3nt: TGTGCCAGTACCAATATACAGGGACAGAGCTCTGGGGCCAACGTCCTGACTTTC
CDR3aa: CASTNIQGQSSGANVLTF

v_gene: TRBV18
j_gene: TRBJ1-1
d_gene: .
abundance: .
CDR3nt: TGTGCCAGCTCACAGGACAGTATGAACACTGAAGCTTTCTTT
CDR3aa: CASSQDSMNTEAFF

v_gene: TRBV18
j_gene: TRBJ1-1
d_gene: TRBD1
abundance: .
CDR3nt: TGTGCCAGCTCAGGGGATCTACAGGGGGCCGGCACTGAAGCTTTCTTT
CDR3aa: CASSGDLQGAGTEAFF

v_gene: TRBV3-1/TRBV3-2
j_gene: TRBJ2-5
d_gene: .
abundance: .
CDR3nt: TGTGCCAGCAGCCAAGTAGTGATGCAGGCCCAGTACTTC
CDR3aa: CASSQVVMQAQYF

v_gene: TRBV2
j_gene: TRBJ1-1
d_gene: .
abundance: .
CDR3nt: TGTGCCAGCAGTGAACAGCCGAACACTGAAGCTTTCTTT
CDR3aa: CASSEQPNTEAFF

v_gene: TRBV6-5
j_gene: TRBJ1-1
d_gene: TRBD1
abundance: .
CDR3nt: TGTGCCGGACAGGACGGGCAGAACACTGAAGCTTTCTTT
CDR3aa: CAGQDGQNTEAFF

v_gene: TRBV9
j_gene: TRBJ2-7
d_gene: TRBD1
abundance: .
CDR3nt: TGTGCCAGCAGCGTAGCTGGGTCTACAGGGGTGTACGAGCAGTACTTC
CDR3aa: CASSVAGSTGVYEQYF